This entry describes one T cell receptor beta chain. In germline, CDR1 is MNHEY, CDR2 SMNVEV (reference sequence). The CDR3 is made up of 13 amino acids. The germline V and J ends were trimmed by 11 bases and 9 bases, with 20 bases remaining between them. This sample was included in a study of blood T cell repertoires in COVID-19. Across the study: Collection of acute and convalescent COVID-19 samples took place in the United States, Italy and Spain. T cells, B-cell-depleted T cells, or PBMCs supplied cDNA or gDNA.

As originally analysed: Amplification with reference gene primers provided the estimates of nucleated cell counts. Only in-frame clones appear in the TCRdb table, and some are missing; sequencing was by immunoSEQ multiplex PCR. V, J and clone size reflect that table, while D and trimming were determined from the DNA. The table lists about 240,000 clones, roughly 88% of them singletons. Sequencing used peripheral blood. This sequence was found in a woman in her thirties with acute or convalescent COVID-19. This rearrangement joins TRBV27 to TRBJ2-1; D unclear. In DNA form, the CDR3 reads TGTGCCTCCAGAGGTTTGATGAGTCTTGAGCAGTTCTTC. It translates to CASRGLMSLEQFF.